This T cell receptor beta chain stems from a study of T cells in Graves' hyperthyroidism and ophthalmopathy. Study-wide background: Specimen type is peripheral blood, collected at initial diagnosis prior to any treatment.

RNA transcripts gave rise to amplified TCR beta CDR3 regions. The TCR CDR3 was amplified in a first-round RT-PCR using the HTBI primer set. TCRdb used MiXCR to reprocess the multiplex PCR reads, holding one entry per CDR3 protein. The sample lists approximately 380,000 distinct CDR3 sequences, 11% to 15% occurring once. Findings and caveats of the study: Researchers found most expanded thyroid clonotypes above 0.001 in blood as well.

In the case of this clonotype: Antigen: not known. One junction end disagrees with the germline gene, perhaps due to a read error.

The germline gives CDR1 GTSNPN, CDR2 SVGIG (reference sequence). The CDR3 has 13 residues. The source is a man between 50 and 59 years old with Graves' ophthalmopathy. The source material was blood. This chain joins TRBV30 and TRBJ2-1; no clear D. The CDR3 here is CAWTRITSSEQSF. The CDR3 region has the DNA TGTGCCTGGACCCGAATAACTTCAAGTGAGCAGTCCTTC. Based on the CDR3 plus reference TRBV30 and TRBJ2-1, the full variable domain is SQTIHQWPATLVQPVGSPLSLECTVEGTSNPNLYWYRQAAGRGLQLLFYSVGIGQISSEVPQNLSASRPQDRQFILSSKKLLLSDSGFYLCAWTRITSSEQSFGPGTRLTVL.